The clone carrying this T cell receptor (beta chain) is judged medium-sized. Its antigen is undetermined. The sample originates from a study of T cells in localized non-small cell lung cancer. Study-level findings and limits: Uninvolved adjacent lung showed peak T cell clonality, exceeding tumor. Longer overall survival accompanied higher blood T cell density. Among the top 100 tumor clones, a median 57 appeared in adjacent lung. Heterogeneity cannot be ruled out, as sequencing used one tumor region only.

The repertoire was sequenced with immunoSEQ multiplex PCR; TCRdb's copy has only in-frame clones and lacks some. Among about 2,700 clones listed, 20% to 25% were seen once. Germline values: CDR1 SGHNT, CDR2 YENEEA. Trimming pared 1 base from V and 0 bases from J, leaving 7 bases between. There are 15 residues in the CDR3. Sample: lung tumor tissue, taken before any cancer treatment. The chain links TRBV11-3 to TRBJ1-3; D gene uncertain. The clonotype originates from a woman aged 40-75 years with stage I lung adenocarcinoma. The CDR3 nucleotides are TGTGCCAGCAGCTTAGGGCCCAGCTCTGGAAACACCATATATTTT. This gives the protein CASSLGPSSGNTIYF.